One and the same sample provided the 26 T cell receptor beta chains below, sequenced in a study of beta chain features in type 1 diabetes. These receptors have no known antigen. Expressed TCRB transcripts were sequenced, since all the RNA that had been isolated was reverse transcribed. Measured with immunoSEQ multiplex PCR; TCRdb has only the in-frame clones, and not every one. This repertoire shows around 650,000 clones, 9.5% to 15% found once; its top ten account for 0.095% to 0.15%. Findings and limits, study-wide: There was a moderate but significant shortening of TCRB CDR3s in all four CD4+ subsets of Type 1 diabetes patients.

The sample consisted of naive CD4+ T cells from blood. These receptors were obtained from a man aged 30 to 39 with type 1 diabetes.

The V call is TRBV11-2, the J call TRBJ2-3; TRBD2 matches at 11 bases. CDR1 and CDR2 (germline): SGHAT, FQNNGV. The J segment lost 2 bases and the V segment lost 1 base, leaving 5 bases of the junction unmatched. This CDR3 region has 17 residues. CDR3 protein: CASSLGLAGTHTDTQYF. CDR3 sequence (DNA): TGTGCCAGCAGCTTAGGACTAGCGGGGACCCACACAGATACGCAGTATTTT.

As regards this clone: Its ends do not fully match the called genes, so a read error is possible. The genes are TRBV5-1 and TRBJ2-1; the D gene is possibly TRBD1 (5 bases). The CDR3 is 16 amino acids. In germline, CDR1 is SGHRS, CDR2 YFSETQ. DNA of the CDR3: TGCGCCAGCCAAAATTTCCAGGGTATTTCCTCCAATGAGCAGTTCTTC. It encodes CASQNFQGISSNEQFF.

This chain uses TRBV7-2 with TRBJ1-2; 8 nucleotides align to TRBD1. The CDR3 sequence is 16 residues long. After removal of 2 bases from V and 8 bases from J, the junction contained 13 bases not matched to a gene. From germline, CDR1 is SGHTA and CDR2 FQGNSA. The CDR3 DNA sequence: TGTGCCAGCAGCTTACGTAACCGGGACAGGCATGGAGGCTACACCTTC. Translation gives CASSLRNRDRHGGYTF. Based on the CDR3 plus reference TRBV7-2 and TRBJ1-2, the full variable domain is GAGVSQSPSNKVTEKGKDVELRCDPISGHTALYWYRQSLGQGLEFLIYFQGNSAPDKSGLPSDRFSAERTGGSVSTLTIQRTQQEDSAVYLCASSLRNRDRHGGYTFGSGTRLTVV.

The chain has TRBV30 and TRBJ2-7, with D possibly TRBD1 on 6 matching bases. The CDR3 length is 15 residues. Trimming stripped 0 bases from V and 3 bases from J, with 15 bases between. Germline loops: CDR1 GTSNPN, CDR2 SVGIG (reference sequence). The CDR3 nucleotides are TGTGCCTGGAGTGTAGGGGTACGAGGGGGCTACGAGCAGTACTTC. This translates into CAWSVGVRGGYEQYF.

The CDR3, as DNA: TGTGCCAGCCAAAGGGGAGGGTCCGTGATTTATAATTCACCCCTCCACTTT. Translation gives CASQRGGSVIYNSPLHF. The rearrangement uses TRBV28 and TRBJ1-6; D may be TRBD1 (5 bases). Germline V gene data show CDR1 as MDHEN and CDR2 as SYDVKM. The CDR3 extends over 17 amino acids. Trimming pared 8 bases from V and 4 bases from J, leaving 21 bases between.

The table lists this clone with a few counts. This chain links TRBV9 with TRBJ2-3; 8 nucleotides agree with TRBD2. Looked up from germline, CDR1 is SGDLS and CDR2 is YYNGEE. The CDR3 consists of 14 residues. J lost 7 bases, V lost 3 bases, and 7 bases had no gene match. CDR3 loop: CASSGAGLVNTQYF. The CDR3 DNA follows: TGTGCCAGCAGCGGGGCGGGACTAGTGAATACGCAGTATTTT. Full variable domain (missing parts from reference TRBV9 and TRBJ2-3): DSGVTQTPKHLITATGQRVTLRCSPRSGDLSVYWYQQSLDQGLQFLIQYYNGEERAKGNILERFSAQQFPDLHSELNLSSLELGDSALYFCASSGAGLVNTQYFGPGTRLTVL.

This clone has more than one count but fewer than ten. The genes are TRBV9 and TRBJ2-3; a weak D match, TRBD1 (6 bases). Germline CDR1 reads SGDLS; CDR2 reads YYNGEE. V dropped 4 bases and J dropped 2 bases, with 14 bases sitting between them. This CDR3 is 15 amino acids long. CDR3 sequence: CASSRSGQPTDTQYF. As DNA, the CDR3 is TGTGCCAGCAGCCGAAGCGGACAGCCCACAGATACGCAGTATTTT.

The V and J genes are TRBV10-1 and TRBJ2-3, with TRBD1 identical over 10 bases. Germline CDR1 and CDR2: WNHNN and SYGVQD (reference sequence). The CDR3 runs to 14 residues. V lost 7 bases, J lost 3 bases, and 4 bases stayed unmatched. In DNA, the CDR3 is TGCGCCAGCACCCCGGGACAGGGGACAGATACGCAGTATTTT. Protein: CASTPGQGTDTQYF.

The gene calls are TRBV6-5 and TRBJ1-6; TRBD1 aligns across 9 bases. CDR1 and CDR2 from the germline V gene are MNHEY and SVGAGI. This CDR3 has 14 amino acids. V lost 6 bases and J lost 9; bases outside the gene matches: 6. For the CDR3, the DNA is TGTGCCAGCAGACCACAGGGGGCGCGTTCACCCCTCCACTTT. Protein: CASRPQGARSPLHF.

V usage is TRBV28 and J usage is TRBJ2-7; D gene unclear. The CDR3 sequence is 10 residues long. Germline values: CDR1 MDHEN, CDR2 SYDVKM. The germline V and J ends were trimmed by 5 bases and 13 bases, with 12 bases remaining between them. CDR3 protein: CASSRTLIYF. CDR3 DNA sequence: TGTGCCAGCAGTAGGACGCTTATCTACTTC.

This chain connects TRBV9 to TRBJ2-1, with 12 nucleotides matching TRBD2. The CDR3 runs 19 residues. The ends lost 3 bases at V and 0 bases at J; junction bases unmatched: 10. Germline V lookup: CDR1 SGDLS, CDR2 YYNGEE. CDR3 nucleotides: TGTGCCAGCAGCGAGACCTCCCCTAGCGGGGGGGACTCCTACAATGAGCAGTTCTTC. Its translation is CASSETSPSGGDSYNEQFF.

J is TRBJ2-1 and V is TRBV2, with TRBD1 identical over 10 bases. Germline values: CDR1 SNHLY, CDR2 FYNNEI. J gave up 0 bases and V 7 bases, and 3 bases lay outside the gene matches. The CDR3 totals 15 residues. CDR3 region: CASNRQGASYNEQFF. The CDR3 DNA sequence: TGTGCCAGCAACCGACAGGGGGCCTCCTACAATGAGCAGTTCTTC. Full variable domain (remainder filled in from reference TRBV2 and TRBJ2-1): EPEVTQTPSHQVTQMGQEVILRCVPISNHLYFYWYRQILGQKVEFLVSFYNNEISEKSEIFDDQFSVERPDGSNFTLKIRSTKLEDSAMYFCASNRQGASYNEQFFGPGTRLTVL.

The chain carries TRBV5-6 and TRBJ2-5; D could derive from TRBD1 or TRBD2 (5 bases each). V lost 0 bases and J 5 bases, leaving 11 bases between the germline ends. CDR3 length equals 14 residues. Germline V gene lookup returns CDR1 SGHDT and CDR2 YYEEEE. The CDR3 loop is CASSLGAGSETQYF. The CDR3 bases are TGTGCCAGCAGCTTGGGGGCAGGGAGTGAGACCCAGTACTTC.

On this clone itself: At one boundary the junction diverges from the germline segment, which might be a read error. V usage is TRBV7-7 and J usage is TRBJ2-5; the D is unclear. This CDR3 spans 15 amino acids. The germline gives CDR1 SSHAT, CDR2 FNYEAQ (reference sequence). The CDR3 DNA sequence: TGTGCTAGCAGCCATACCCCCGATTACCAAGAGACCCAGTACTTC. Translating it yields CASSHTPDYQETQYF.

This chain links TRBV7-2 with TRBJ2-7; 11 bases align to TRBD2. This CDR3 has 17 residues. The J segment lost 7 bases and the V segment lost 1 base, leaving 12 bases of the junction unmatched. Germline CDR1 reads SGHTA; CDR2 reads FQGNSA. CDR3 in amino acids: CASSLVSVAGGPREQYF. In DNA, the CDR3 is TGTGCCAGCAGCTTAGTGTCCGTAGCGGGGGGGCCGAGGGAGCAGTACTTC.

The chain recombines TRBV11-3 with TRBJ2-7, with D perhaps given as TRBD1 or TRBD2 (5 bases each). The V end was cut by 5 bases, the J end by 6 bases, with 20 bases between. The CDR3 has 15 residues. Germline assignment: CDR1 SGHNT and CDR2 YENEEA. CDR3 protein: CASSPPRGAGVEQYF. The CDR3 DNA follows: TGTGCCAGCAGCCCCCCGAGAGGGGCAGGCGTCGAGCAGTACTTC.

This chain links TRBV29-1 with TRBJ2-2; D tentatively fits TRBD1 or TRBD2 (5 bases each). Germline CDR1 reads SQVTM; CDR2 reads ANQGSEA. Between the trimmed V and J ends, which lost 4 bases and 2 bases, there was a span of 11 bases. This CDR3 region has 14 residues. Written as DNA, the CDR3 is TGCAGCGTTGGAGGCAGGGACAACACCGGGGAGCTGTTTTTT. Encoded protein: CSVGGRDNTGELFF.

This clone was seen only a few times. The chain employs TRBV6-5 and TRBJ2-7, with 7 bases matching TRBD1. Germline trimming cut 6 bases from V and 2 bases from J; bases unmatched to any gene: 7. Germline V gene sequence: CDR1 MNHEY, CDR2 SVGAGI. The CDR3 covers 14 residues. CDR3 region: CASSTGTATYEQYF. In DNA form, the CDR3 reads TGTGCCAGCAGCACCGGGACAGCTACCTACGAGCAGTACTTC.

This clone appeared a few times. The chain combines TRBV28 with TRBJ2-7; D could derive from TRBD1 or TRBD2 (5 bases each). The length of the CDR3 is 13 residues. Germline V lookup: CDR1 MDHEN, CDR2 SYDVKM. Trimming removed 6 bases at V and 7 bases at J, with 16 bases between. CDR3 amino acids: CASSRDHLREQYF. The CDR3 region has the DNA TGTGCCAGCAGCCGGGACCACTTGAGAGAGCAGTACTTC.

The V and J genes are TRBV6-5 and TRBJ2-5; D is undetermined. The length of the CDR3 is 15 residues. Trimming stripped 0 bases from V and 2 bases from J, with 10 bases between. Germline values: CDR1 MNHEY, CDR2 SVGAGI. CDR3 bases: TGTGCCAGCAGTTACTCGTTAGCCTCACAAGAGACCCAGTACTTC. It specifies CASSYSLASQETQYF.

This clone appeared a few times. V and J are TRBV5-6 and TRBJ1-5; 7 nucleotides align to TRBD1. The CDR3 is 16 amino acids. Germline trimming cut 4 bases from V and 0 bases from J; bases unmatched to any gene: 7. From germline, CDR1 is SGHDT and CDR2 YYEEEE. The CDR3 bases are TGTGCCAGCAGCCTGGGGACAGTTGGTAGCAATCAGCCCCAGCATTTT. This codes for CASSLGTVGSNQPQHF.

The V call is TRBV10-3, the J call TRBJ1-2; 10 bases map to TRBD1. The CDR3 sequence is 14 residues long. V shed 11 bases and J 2 bases; nucleotides not matched to a gene: 8. Germline values: CDR1 ENHRY, CDR2 SYGVKD. CDR3 DNA: TGTGCCTCCAGGACAGGGGGAGTCAACTATGGCTACACCTTC. Translated, it gives CASRTGGVNYGYTF.

V usage is TRBV7-2 and J usage is TRBJ1-4; 9 bases map to TRBD1. V gave up 4 bases and J gave up 5 bases; unmatched junction bases: 5. CDR3 size: 15 residues. Germline assignment: CDR1 SGHTA and CDR2 FQGNSA. CDR3 bases: TGTGCCAGCAGCTCCGGGACAGGGATAAATGAAAAACTGTTTTTT. Amino acid sequence: CASSSGTGINEKLFF.

The V gene is TRBV5-6, the J gene TRBJ1-2; D not resolved. The CDR3 contains 15 residues. The germline gives CDR1 SGHDT, CDR2 YYEEEE. The V end lost 1 base, the J end lost 0 bases, and 10 bases lay between the germline ends. DNA for the CDR3: TGTGCCAGCAGCTTGATAGGGCAGACTAACTATGGCTACACCTTC. It is translated as CASSLIGQTNYGYTF.

This clone appeared a few times. The chain carries TRBV28 and TRBJ1-2; D is unclear. CDR3 length: 12 residues. The V and J ends lost 11 bases and 9 bases respectively, with 19 bases between them. CDR1 and CDR2 from the germline V gene are MDHEN and SYDVKM. The CDR3 region is CASREEPLSYTF. CDR3 nucleotide sequence: TGTGCCTCCCGGGAGGAACCCCTGAGCTACACCTTC.

In this sample, this clone turned up many times. CDR3 in amino acids: CASSYSGSLAKNIQYF. CDR3 DNA sequence: TGTGCCAGCAGTTACTCGGGGAGCCTAGCCAAAAACATTCAGTACTTC. V gene TRBV7-2 combines with J gene TRBJ2-4; the D gene is possibly TRBD2 (5 bases). Trimming removed 6 bases at V and 0 bases at J, with 15 bases between. Germline loops: CDR1 SGHTA, CDR2 FQGNSA. The CDR3 totals 16 residues. The full variable domain, rest sourced from reference TRBV7-2 and TRBJ2-4, is GAGVSQSPSNKVTEKGKDVELRCDPISGHTALYWYRQSLGQGLEFLIYFQGNSAPDKSGLPSDRFSAERTGGSVSTLTIQRTQQEDSAVYLCASSYSGSLAKNIQYFGAGTRLSVL.